The clone carrying this T cell receptor (beta chain) was recorded many times. Germline trimming cut 7 bases from V and 4 bases from J; bases unmatched to any gene: 6. Germline values: CDR1 MDHEN, CDR2 SYDVKM. The CDR3 consists of 14 residues. The data were taken from a study of T cells after yellow fever vaccination. TCRdb reprocessed the 5' RACE reads with MiXCR, giving one entry per CDR3 protein. Of about 200,000 distinct CDR3 sequences in the sample, less than 3.5% were seen once. The starting material was CD4+ T cells sorted from PBMCs, obtained 10 days after the yellow fever booster vaccination. This clonotype originated in a man younger than 35 who received the YFV17D yellow fever vaccine. The V gene is TRBV28, the J gene TRBJ2-1; 8 bases match TRBD2. The CDR3 region is CASTSGGGYNEQFF. The CDR3 DNA is TGTGCCAGCACCTCCGGGGGGGGGTACAATGAGCAGTTCTTC. Drawing the rest from reference TRBV28 and TRBJ2-1, the complete variable domain is DVKVTQSSRYLVKRTGEKVFLECVQDMDHENMFWYRQDPGLGLRLIYFSYDVKMKEKGDIPEGYSVSREKKERFSLILESASTNQTSMYLCASTSGGGYNEQFFGPGTRLTVL.